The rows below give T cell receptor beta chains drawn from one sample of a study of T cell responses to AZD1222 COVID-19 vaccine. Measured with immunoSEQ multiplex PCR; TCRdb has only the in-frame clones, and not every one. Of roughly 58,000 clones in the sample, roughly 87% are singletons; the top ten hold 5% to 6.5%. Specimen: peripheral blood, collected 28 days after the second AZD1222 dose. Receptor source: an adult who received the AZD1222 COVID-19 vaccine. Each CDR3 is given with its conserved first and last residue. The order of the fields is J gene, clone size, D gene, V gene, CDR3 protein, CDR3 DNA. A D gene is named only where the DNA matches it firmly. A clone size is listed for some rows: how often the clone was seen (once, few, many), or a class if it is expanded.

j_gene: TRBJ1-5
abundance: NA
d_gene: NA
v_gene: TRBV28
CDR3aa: CASSLVRGLSGQPQHF
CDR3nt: TGTGCCAGCAGTTTAGTCCGGGGGCTTTCGGGTCAGCCCCAGCATTTT

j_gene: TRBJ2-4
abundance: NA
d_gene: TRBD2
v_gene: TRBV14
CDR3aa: CASSPWTSGGNIQYF
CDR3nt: TGTGCCAGCAGCCCCTGGACTAGCGGGGGTAACATTCAGTACTTC

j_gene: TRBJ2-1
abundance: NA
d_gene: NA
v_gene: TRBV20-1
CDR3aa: CSASRGNEQFF
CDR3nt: TGCAGTGCTAGTCGGGGGAATGAGCAGTTCTTC

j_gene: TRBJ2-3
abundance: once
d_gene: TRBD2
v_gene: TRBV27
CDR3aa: CASRSRTSGTDTQYF
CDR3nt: TGTGCCAGCAGGTCCAGGACTAGCGGGACAGATACGCAGTATTTT

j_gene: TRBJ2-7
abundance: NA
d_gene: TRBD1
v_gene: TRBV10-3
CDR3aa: CAIRGTGPHEQYF
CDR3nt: TGTGCCATCAGGGGGACAGGGCCCCACGAGCAGTACTTC

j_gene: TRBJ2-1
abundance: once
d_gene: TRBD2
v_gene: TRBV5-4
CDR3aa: CASSPGLAGGPNEQFF
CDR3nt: TGTGCCAGCAGCCCTGGACTAGCGGGGGGGCCGAATGAGCAGTTCTTC

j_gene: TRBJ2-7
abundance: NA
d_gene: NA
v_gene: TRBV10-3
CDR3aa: CAISESVRRGSYEQYF
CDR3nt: TGTGCCATCAGTGAGTCAGTCAGGCGGGGCTCCTACGAGCAGTACTTC

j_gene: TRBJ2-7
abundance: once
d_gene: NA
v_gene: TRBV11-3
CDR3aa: CASSLGHGLPFGSYEQYF
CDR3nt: TGTGCCAGCAGCTTGGGACACGGGTTGCCCTTCGGCTCCTACGAGCAGTACTTC

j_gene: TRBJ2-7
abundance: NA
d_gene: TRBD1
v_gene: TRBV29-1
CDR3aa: CSVGGQLSYEQYF
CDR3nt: TGCAGCGTTGGGGGACAGCTGTCCTACGAGCAGTACTTC

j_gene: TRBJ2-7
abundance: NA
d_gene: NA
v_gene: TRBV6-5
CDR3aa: CASRSTQGTYEQYF
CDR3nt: TGTGCCAGCAGGTCCACCCAGGGGACCTACGAGCAGTACTTC

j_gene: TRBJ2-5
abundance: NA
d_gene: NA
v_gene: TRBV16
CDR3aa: CASSQSNRVGETQYF
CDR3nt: TGTGCCAGCAGCCAATCGAACAGGGTAGGAGAGACCCAGTACTTC

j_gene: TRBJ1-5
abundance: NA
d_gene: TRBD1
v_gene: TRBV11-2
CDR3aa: CASSRDRGDQPQHF
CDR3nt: TGTGCCAGCAGCCGGGACAGGGGGGATCAGCCCCAGCATTTT

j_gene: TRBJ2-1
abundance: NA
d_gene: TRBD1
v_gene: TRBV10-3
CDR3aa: CAISESRTRTGGYEQFF
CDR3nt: TGTGCCATCAGTGAATCCCGAACCCGGACAGGGGGGTATGAGCAGTTCTTC

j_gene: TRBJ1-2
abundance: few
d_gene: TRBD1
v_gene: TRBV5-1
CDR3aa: CASSIRGTGGSSNYGYTF
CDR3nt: TGCGCCAGCAGCATACGGGGGACAGGGGGTTCCTCTAACTATGGCTACACCTTC

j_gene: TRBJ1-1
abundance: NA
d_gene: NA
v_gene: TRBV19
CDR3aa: CASSTLRAAEAFF
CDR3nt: TGTGCCAGTAGTACCCTCAGGGCCGCTGAAGCTTTCTTT

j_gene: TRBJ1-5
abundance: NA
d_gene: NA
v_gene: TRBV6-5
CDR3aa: CASKPGSTYQPQHF
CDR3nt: TGTGCCAGCAAACCGGGATCTACTTATCAGCCCCAGCATTTT

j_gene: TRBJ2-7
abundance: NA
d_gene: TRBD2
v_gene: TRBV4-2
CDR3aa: CASSLLAGGSYEQYF
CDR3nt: TGTGCCAGCAGCCTTCTAGCGGGAGGGTCCTACGAGCAGTACTTC

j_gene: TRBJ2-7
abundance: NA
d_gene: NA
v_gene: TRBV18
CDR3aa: CASSPPRATVYEQYF
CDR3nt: TGTGCCAGCTCACCACCCAGGGCTACCGTCTACGAGCAGTACTTC

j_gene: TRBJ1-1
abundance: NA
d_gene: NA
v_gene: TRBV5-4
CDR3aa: CASSKTQRTVGRDTEAFF
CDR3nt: TGTGCCAGCAGCAAAACCCAGAGGACCGTAGGTCGGGACACTGAAGCTTTCTTT

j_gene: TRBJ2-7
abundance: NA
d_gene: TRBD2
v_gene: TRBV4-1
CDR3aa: CASSQAASGRGSSYEQYF
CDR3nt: TGCGCCAGCAGCCAAGCTGCTAGCGGGAGGGGGAGCTCCTACGAGCAGTACTTC

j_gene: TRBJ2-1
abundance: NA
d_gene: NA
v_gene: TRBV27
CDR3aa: CASSKDLNGPNEQFF
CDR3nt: TGTGCCAGCAGCAAAGACCTTAACGGGCCCAATGAGCAGTTCTTC

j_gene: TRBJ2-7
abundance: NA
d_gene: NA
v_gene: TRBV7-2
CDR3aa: CASSPKVGAFYEQYF
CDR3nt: TGTGCCAGCAGCCCAAAGGTGGGGGCCTTCTACGAGCAGTACTTC

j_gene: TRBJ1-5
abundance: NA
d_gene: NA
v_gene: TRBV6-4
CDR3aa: CASSENGGGSQPQHF
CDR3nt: TGTGCCAGCAGTGAGAACGGGGGAGGGAGTCAGCCCCAGCATTTT

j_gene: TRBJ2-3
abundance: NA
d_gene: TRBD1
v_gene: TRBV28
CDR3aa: CASSSPGQGAADTQYF
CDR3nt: TGTGCCAGCAGTTCGCCGGGACAGGGGGCGGCAGATACGCAGTATTTT

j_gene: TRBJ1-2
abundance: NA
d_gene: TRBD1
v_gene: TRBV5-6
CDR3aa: CASSPGQGHVYGYTF
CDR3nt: TGTGCCAGCAGCCCGGGACAGGGGCACGTCTATGGCTACACCTTC

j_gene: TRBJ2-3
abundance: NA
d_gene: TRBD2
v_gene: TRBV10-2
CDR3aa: CASSESSGGASDTQYF
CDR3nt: TGCGCCAGCAGTGAGTCCAGCGGGGGGGCGTCAGATACGCAGTATTTT

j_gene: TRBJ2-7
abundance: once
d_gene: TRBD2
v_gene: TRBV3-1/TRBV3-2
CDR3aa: CASSQVRLSGIHEQYF
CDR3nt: TGTGCCAGCAGCCAAGTTAGACTTAGCGGGATCCACGAGCAGTACTTC

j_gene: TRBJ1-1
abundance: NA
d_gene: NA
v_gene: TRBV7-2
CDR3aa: CASSSGPWGMNTEAFF
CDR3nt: TGTGCCAGCAGCTCGGGACCGTGGGGAATGAACACTGAAGCTTTCTTT

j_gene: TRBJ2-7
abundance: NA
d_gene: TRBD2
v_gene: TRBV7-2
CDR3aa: CASSPGSREVQYF
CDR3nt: TGTGCCAGCAGCCCAGGTTCGCGGGAGGTACAGTACTTC

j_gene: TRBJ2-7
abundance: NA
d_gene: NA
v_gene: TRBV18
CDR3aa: CASSPRYDSSYEQYF
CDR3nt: TGTGCCAGCTCACCAAGGTATGACAGCTCCTACGAGCAGTACTTC

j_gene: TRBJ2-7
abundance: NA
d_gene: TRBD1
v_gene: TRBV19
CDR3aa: CASSVDRAAEQYF
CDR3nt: TGTGCCAGTAGTGTGGACAGGGCCGCCGAGCAGTACTTC

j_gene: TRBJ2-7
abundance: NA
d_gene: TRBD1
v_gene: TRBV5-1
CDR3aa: CASRSSRQGGIYEQYF
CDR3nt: TGCGCCAGCAGATCGTCGAGACAGGGGGGGATCTACGAGCAGTACTTC

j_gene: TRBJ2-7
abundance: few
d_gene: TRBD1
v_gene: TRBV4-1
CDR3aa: CASSHSPGQGAYEQYF
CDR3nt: TGCGCCAGCAGCCACTCCCCGGGACAGGGGGCCTACGAGCAGTACTTC

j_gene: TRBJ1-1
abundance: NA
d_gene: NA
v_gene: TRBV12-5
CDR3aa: CASGLPGTSNTEAFF
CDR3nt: TGTGCTAGTGGTTTGCCAGGGACATCGAACACTGAAGCTTTCTTT

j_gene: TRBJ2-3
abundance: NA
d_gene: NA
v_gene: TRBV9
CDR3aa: CASSAQAAGKIHTQYF
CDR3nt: TGTGCCAGCAGCGCCCAGGCGGCGGGGAAGATCCATACGCAGTATTTT

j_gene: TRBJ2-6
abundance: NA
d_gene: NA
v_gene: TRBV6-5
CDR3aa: CASSQGAGANVLTF
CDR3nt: TGTGCCAGCAGTCAGGGAGCCGGGGCCAACGTCCTGACTTTC

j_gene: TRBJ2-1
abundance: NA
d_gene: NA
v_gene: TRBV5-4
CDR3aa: CASSLGPSDNEQFF
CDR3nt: TGTGCCAGCAGCTTGGGGCCTTCGGACAATGAGCAGTTCTTC

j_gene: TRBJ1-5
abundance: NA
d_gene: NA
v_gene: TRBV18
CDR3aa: CASSHGRGNQPQHF
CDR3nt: TGTGCCAGCTCGCATGGGCGCGGCAATCAGCCCCAGCATTTT

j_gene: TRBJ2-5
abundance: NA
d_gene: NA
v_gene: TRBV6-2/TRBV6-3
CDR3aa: CASSYSGPGGETQYF
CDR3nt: TGTGCCAGCAGTTACTCAGGGCCGGGGGGCGAGACCCAGTACTTC

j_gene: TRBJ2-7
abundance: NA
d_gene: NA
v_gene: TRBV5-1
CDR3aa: CASTARTGAGYEQYF
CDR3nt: TGCGCCAGCACCGCCCGAACGGGGGCAGGGTACGAGCAGTACTTC

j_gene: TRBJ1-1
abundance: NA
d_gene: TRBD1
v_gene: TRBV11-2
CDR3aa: CASSPGTGGAAFF
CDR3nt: TGTGCCAGCAGCCCGGGGACAGGGGGAGCAGCTTTCTTT

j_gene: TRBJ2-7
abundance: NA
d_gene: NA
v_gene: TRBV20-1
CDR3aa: CSASGAGRRDEQYF
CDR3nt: TGCAGTGCTAGTGGTGCGGGGCGGCGGGACGAGCAGTACTTC

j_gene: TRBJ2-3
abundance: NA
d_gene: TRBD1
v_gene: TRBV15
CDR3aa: CATSRALQGADTQYF
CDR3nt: TGTGCCACCAGCAGAGCCCTACAGGGGGCGGATACGCAGTATTTT

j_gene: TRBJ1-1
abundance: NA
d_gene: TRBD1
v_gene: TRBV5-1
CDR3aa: CASSLGAWDRGTEAFF
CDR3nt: TGCGCCAGCAGCTTGGGGGCTTGGGACAGGGGAACTGAAGCTTTCTTT

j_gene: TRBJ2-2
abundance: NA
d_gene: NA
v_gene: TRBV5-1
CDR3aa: CASSFSDRANTGELFF
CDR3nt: TGCGCCAGCAGCTTCAGCGACAGAGCTAACACCGGGGAGCTGTTTTTT

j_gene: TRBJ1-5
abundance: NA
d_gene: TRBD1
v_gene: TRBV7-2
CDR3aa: CASSPRQGTSNQPQHF
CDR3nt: TGTGCCAGCAGCCCCCGACAGGGGACCAGCAATCAGCCCCAGCATTTT